This T cell receptor (beta chain) was profiled in a study of radiotherapy plus CTLA-4 blockade in lung cancer. Looking at the study overall: Across the patients, objective responses occurred in less than 20%, and disease control in about 29%. Findings and caveats of the study: Tumor-derived TCR clones expanded in blood after radiotherapy plus ipilimumab.

Clones were read by immunoSEQ multiplex PCR, and TCRdb kept only the in-frame ones, dropping some. The top ten hold roughly 26% of the sample, which has tens of thousands of clones, over 70% seen once. Regarding this clone: Antigen specificity is unknown.

Those with chemo-refractory metastatic non-small-cell lung cancer were treated with focal radiation combined with CTLA-4 blockade using ipilimumab. V lost 6 bases and J 6 bases, leaving 20 bases between the germline ends. Germline CDR1 reads MNHEY; CDR2 reads SVGAGI. CDR3 length equals 15 residues. The origin of this receptor is a human donor with non-small cell lung cancer that progressed on radiotherapy plus ipilimumab. This specimen consisted of peripheral blood, obtained from a patient treated with radiotherapy plus ipilimumab. The chain carries TRBV6-5 and TRBJ1-2, with D maybe TRBD1 (6 bases). The CDR3: CASSYSGGGRNGYTF. The CDR3 region has the DNA TGTGCCAGCAGCTATTCAGGAGGGGGTAGAAATGGCTACACCTTC.